This note documents a single TCR beta chain sequence. Antigen specificity is unknown. Profiling relied on immunoSEQ multiplex PCR, and the TCRdb table lists in-frame clones only, not all of them. In the table there are roughly 120,000 clones, 88% of which are singletons. Germline loops: CDR1 SGHRS, CDR2 YFSETQ. V lost 0 bases, J lost 6 bases, and 11 bases lay in between. The CDR3 runs to 14 residues. The sample is drawn from a study of T cell responses to AZD1222 COVID-19 vaccine. Overall study results and limits: Repertoire sampling was restricted to post-peak T cell response timepoints. Recipients of AZD1222 seropositive at baseline numbered only 6 or 7.

The clonotype comes from an adult in good health. Sequenced here: peripheral blood, sampled on day 0 of MenACWY control vaccination. V gene TRBV5-1 combines with J gene TRBJ2-3; D possibly corresponds to TRBD1 (5 bases). CDR3: CASSLVPGPDTQYF. The CDR3 DNA is TGCGCCAGCAGCTTGGTTCCAGGGCCGGATACGCAGTATTTT.